This T cell receptor (beta chain) appears in the sequencing data of a study of blood T cell repertoires in COVID-19 (dated by TCRdb to 2020 to 2021). For the study in its entirety: The collaborator samples originated in the United States, Italy and Spain and spanned the acute and convalescent phases of COVID-19. The repertoires were released in a freely available public database meant as a resource for research on the immune response to SARS-CoV-2. HLA class I and class II types, where available, came from metadata supplied by the sample provider rather than from assay-based typing. The prospective study material was composed of cDNA or gDNA derived from T cells, B-cell-depleted T cells, or PBMCs. The sample metadata nearly always contained a de-identified subject ID, COVID-19 status, age in years and sex. The dataset comprised deeply sampled blood TCRbeta repertoires from subjects exposed to, actively infected with, or recovered from COVID-19. Samples were obtained from the ongoing ImmuneRACE study (first 160 participants) and from approximately 1,200 subjects provided by 6 global collaborators.

TCRbeta CDR3 regions were amplified from genomic DNA by means of the immunoSEQ Assay, a bias-controlled multiplex PCR. Regarding the original processing steps: Nucleated cell counts per sample were estimated from amplification of reference gene primers within the assay. To quantify the absolute abundance of each unique TCRbeta CDR3 rearrangement, sequence reads were collapsed and filtered. For each sample, productive Simpson clonality was calculated as the square root of Simpson's diversity index across productive rearrangements. This immuneACCESS table, as held by TCRdb, lists in-frame sequences with V and J called but not all clones. Of the missing ones, under half trace to an unresolved V gene in checked studies; the others have no known cause. V, J and clone size derive from that table, while D and trimming were established from the DNA sequence. This sample is represented by some 200,000 clones; more than 75% of them were singletons. Roughly 3.3% of the sample is held by the ten biggest clonotypes.

The CDR3 numbers 15 residues from cysteine through phenylalanine. The sequence is cut down to CDR3 DNA, 45 bases in frame from base 1. For this chain, trimming is 3 bases at the V end and 7 bases at the J end, and the number of junction bases without a gene match is 12. Reading the germline V gene (reference sequence) gives CDR1 DFQATT and CDR2 SNEGSKA. About this clone: Its antigen is still unknown. Per-base qualities were not stored, and no clone one base away is much larger.

Collaborating institutions collected whole blood in K2EDTA tubes following their own protocols. For TCRbeta analysis, collaborators shipped samples as frozen whole blood, isolated PBMCs, or DNA extracted from either of those sample types. Study-level results and caveats: The quantity of clinical and demographic metadata differed by source and by participant and was supplied without curation.

The rearrangement combines TRBV20-1 with TRBJ2-1, with TRBD2 matching 7 junction bases. The clonotype originates from a young man with active or convalescent COVID-19. The sequencing input was peripheral blood. The CDR3 protein is CSASIWGGSGNEQFF. The nucleotide sequence reads TGCAGTGCTAGTATTTGGGGCGGGAGTGGGAATGAGCAGTTCTTC.